This record looks at one T cell receptor (beta chain) sequence and its context. No antigen is known for it. From germline, CDR1 is KGHDR and CDR2 SFDVKD. Trimming shortened V by 3 bases and J by 6 bases, and 10 bases separated the two germline ends. The CDR3 extends over 14 amino acids. The data were obtained in a study of blood T cells in healthy people across ages. Through a sample-barcoded 5' primer and a J-beta primer mix, a second PCR was run for about 7 to 12 cycles. Via MiXCR, TCRdb re-called the 5' RACE reads, giving one row per CDR3 protein. The table has roughly 1,300,000 distinct CDR3 sequences, approximately 59% seen once; the top ten hold approximately 7%. Points from the study as a whole: In the absence of known donor CMV status, changes in expanded clonotypes were possibly confounded. The long-lived group displayed more naive CD4+ cells, plus higher diversity, than the aged donors did. A roughly linear age-dependent decrease characterized TCR beta diversity per million T cells.

The chain couples TRBV24-1 to TRBJ2-2; tentatively, D is TRBD1 (6 bases). Sample: blood. The receptor's source is a man in his late teens or twenties in good health. For the CDR3, the DNA is TGTGCCACCAGTGATACGACAGGTCCCGGGGAGCTGTTTTTT. Translation: CATSDTTGPGELFF.